This T cell receptor (beta chain) came from a study of OX40 agonist ivuxolimab in advanced cancers. Background on the study: At 0.01 to 10 mg/kg, ivuxolimab was administered intravenously to patients every 2 weeks.

Germline CDR1 is SEHNR and CDR2 is FQNEAQ (reference sequence). With 7 bases removed from V and 10 bases from J, the gap between germline ends came to 20 bases. This CDR3 has 14 amino acids. Profiled with immunoSEQ multiplex PCR; TCRdb holds only in-frame clones, not every one. This table holds roughly 42,000 clones, approximately 89% found once. The chain employs TRBV7-9 and TRBJ2-1; TRBD1 or TRBD2 may be the D gene (5 bases each). The source was CD4+ or CD8+ T cells sorted from blood, collected in a trial of the OX40 agonist ivuxolimab. This clonotype was obtained from an adult with an advanced solid tumor such as melanoma, head and neck, liver or kidney cancer. The CDR3 loop is CASTPEGLQREQFF. The DNA of the CDR3 is TGTGCCAGCACCCCAGAGGGGCTCCAAAGGGAGCAGTTCTTC.